The clone carrying this T cell receptor beta chain was seen ten or more times. What it binds is unknown. This record belongs to a study of T cells in Graves' hyperthyroidism and ophthalmopathy. Study-wide points: Stable hyperthyroidism and ophthalmopathy were separated using 13 V-J signatures.

Those patients with uncontrolled infection, other autoimmune disease, pregnancy or lactation were excluded. Thyroid ultrasound and orbital computed tomography, with clinical symptoms and serum thyroxine and TRAb, informed diagnoses. The authors obtained PBMCs from over 8.5 ml of fresh peripheral blood. There were TCR beta CDR3 regions amplified from RNA transcripts. Researchers ran a first-round RT-PCR on the TCR CDR3 using the HTBI primer set. TCRdb used MiXCR to reprocess the multiplex PCR reads, holding one entry per CDR3 protein. The table shows around 520,000 distinct CDR3 sequences, with 13% to 15% occurring only once. The CDR3 runs to 15 residues. V shed 2 bases and J 4 bases; nucleotides not matched to a gene: 7. CDR1 LGHNT and CDR2 FRNRAP come from the germline V gene.

Sequencing was done on a sample of blood. The chain has TRBV12-5 and TRBJ2-7, with 8 positions matching TRBD2. This TCR came from a woman between 18 and 29 years old with Graves' hyperthyroidism. The CDR3 loop reads CASGLKLAGTYEQYF. As DNA, the CDR3 is TGTGCTAGTGGTTTGAAGTTAGCGGGAACTTACGAGCAGTACTTC.